Presented here are 12 T cell receptor beta chains from one specimen sequenced in a study of blood T cell repertoires in COVID-19. Data came from immunoSEQ multiplex PCR; TCRdb stores just in-frame clones and leaves some out. The table has approximately 250,000 clones, approximately 86% seen once. The sample comprised peripheral blood. The receptor set was obtained from a woman aged 65 to 85 with COVID-19, enrolled during active disease.

The chain joins TRBV14 to TRBJ2-7, with 8 bases identical to TRBD1. The germline CDR1 and CDR2 sequences are SGHDN and FVKESK. The CDR3 has 14 amino acids. The ends lost 4 bases at V and 3 bases at J; junction bases unmatched: 5. This CDR3 reads CASSRDRGLYEQYF. DNA of the CDR3: TGTGCCAGCAGCCGAGACAGGGGTCTCTACGAGCAGTACTTC.

The rearrangement joins TRBV2 to TRBJ1-2, with 8 bases aligning to TRBD1. Per the germline V gene, CDR1 is SNHLY and CDR2 is FYNNEI. With 6 bases clipped from V and 8 bases from J, the junction kept 5 bases outside the gene matches. CDR3 size: 12 residues. CDR3 in amino acids: CASRAGGVGYTF. The CDR3 region has the DNA TGTGCCAGCAGAGCAGGGGGCGTCGGCTACACCTTC. Together with reference TRBV2 and TRBJ1-2, the CDR3 gives the full variable domain: EPEVTQTPSHQVTQMGQEVILRCVPISNHLYFYWYRQILGQKVEFLVSFYNNEISEKSEIFDDQFSVERPDGSNFTLKIRSTKLEDSAMYFCASRAGGVGYTFGSGTRLTVV.

The J gene is TRBJ2-7, the V gene TRBV5-1; 10 bases align to TRBD1. The length of the CDR3 is 17 residues. J gave up 4 bases and V 4 bases, and 14 bases lay outside the gene matches. The germline V gene encodes CDR1 SGHRS and CDR2 YFSETQ. The CDR3 here is CASSRLPPGQGLYEQYF. The CDR3 DNA reads TGCGCCAGCAGCCGATTACCGCCGGGACAGGGGCTTTACGAGCAGTACTTC. Full variable domain (outside the CDR3, taken from reference TRBV5-1 and TRBJ2-7): KAGVTQTPRYLIKTRGQQVTLSCSPISGHRSVSWYQQTPGQGLQFLFEYFSETQRNKGNFPGRFSGRQFSNSRSEMNVSTLELGDSALYLCASSRLPPGQGLYEQYFGPGTRLTVT.

The chain is built from TRBV5-1 and TRBJ1-1; a weak D match, TRBD1 (6 bases). Trimming stripped 4 bases from V and 4 bases from J, with 14 bases between. The CDR3 is 14 residues long. Per the germline V gene, CDR1 is SGHRS and CDR2 is YFSETQ. The CDR3, as DNA: TGCGCCAGCAGCACTCGACAGGATAGCACTGAAGCTTTCTTT. As protein: CASSTRQDSTEAFF.

The chain uses TRBV6-5 and TRBJ2-1; 7 bases agree with TRBD1. The CDR3 totals 15 residues. Trimming cost V 5 bases and J 0 bases; bases outside gene matches: 4. Germline V gene sequence: CDR1 MNHEY, CDR2 SVGAGI. In nucleotides, the CDR3 is TGTGCCAGCAGTATGACAGGGAGCTCCTACAATGAGCAGTTCTTC. It translates to CASSMTGSSYNEQFF.

The rearrangement joins TRBV10-3 to TRBJ1-2; D may be TRBD1 (5 bases). The CDR3 is 16 amino acids. V was cut by 5 bases and J by 4 bases, with 20 bases left in between. Germline V gene sequence: CDR1 ENHRY, CDR2 SYGVKD. This CDR3 reads CAISPHGRDGSYGYTF. CDR3 sequence (DNA): TGTGCCATCAGTCCCCACGGGCGGGACGGAAGCTATGGCTACACCTTC.

CDR3 loop: CASSFQGSYEQYF. The CDR3 region has the DNA TGTGCCAGCAGCTTCCAGGGGTCCTACGAGCAGTACTTC. The chain uses TRBV5-4 and TRBJ2-7; weak D call: TRBD1 (6 bases). Trimming left V 2 bases short and J 1 base short, with 7 bases between. The CDR3 sequence is 13 residues long. Germline CDR1 and CDR2: SGHNT and YYREEE (reference sequence).

The V gene is TRBV19, the J gene TRBJ1-6; 8 bases map to TRBD1. The CDR3 length is 17 residues. V lost 7 bases to trimming and J lost 1 base; unmatched junction nucleotides: 9. Germline V lookup: CDR1 LNHDA, CDR2 SQIVND (reference sequence). The CDR3 spells CASTTGGGVSYNSPLHF. Here the CDR3 DNA reads TGTGCCAGTACCACAGGGGGAGGGGTTTCCTATAATTCACCCCTCCACTTT.

The chain employs TRBV29-1 and TRBJ2-7; D possibly corresponds to TRBD2 (5 bases). CDR3 size: 13 residues. From germline, CDR1 is SQVTM and CDR2 ANQGSEA. Trimming took off 4 bases at V and 5 bases at J, with 15 bases between the two ends. This CDR3 reads CSVAVSPGDEQYF. In DNA form, the CDR3 reads TGCAGCGTTGCCGTTTCTCCCGGGGACGAGCAGTACTTC.

This chain uses TRBV7-3 with TRBJ2-2; 11 nucleotides agree with TRBD1. CDR1 is SGHTA and CDR2 is FQGTGA in the germline V gene. This CDR3 spans 16 amino acids. J was trimmed by 5 bases and V by 5 bases; bases with no gene match: 7. The CDR3 DNA reads TGTGCCAGCAGCCCCCCGGACAGGGGGCCTACCGGGGAGCTGTTTTTT. It specifies CASSPPDRGPTGELFF.

The chain is built from TRBV19 and TRBJ2-1, with TRBD1 as a possible D gene (5 bases). The CDR3 covers 14 residues. Germline V gene sequence: CDR1 LNHDA, CDR2 SQIVND (reference sequence). V was clipped by 1 base and J by 5 bases, with 9 bases between them. CDR3 nucleotide sequence: TGTGCCAGTAGTATAGTAGACAGTAACAATGAGCAGTTCTTC. The encoded protein is CASSIVDSNNEQFF.

The J gene is TRBJ1-6, the V gene TRBV19; D perhaps matches TRBD1 (5 bases). V was pared by 11 bases and J by 8 bases, with 22 bases between. From germline, CDR1 is LNHDA and CDR2 SQIVND (reference sequence). This CDR3 region has 15 residues. CDR3 sequence reads: CAVSSTQTVDSPLHF. In DNA form, the CDR3 reads TGTGCCGTATCATCCACCCAGACAGTCGATTCACCCCTCCACTTT.